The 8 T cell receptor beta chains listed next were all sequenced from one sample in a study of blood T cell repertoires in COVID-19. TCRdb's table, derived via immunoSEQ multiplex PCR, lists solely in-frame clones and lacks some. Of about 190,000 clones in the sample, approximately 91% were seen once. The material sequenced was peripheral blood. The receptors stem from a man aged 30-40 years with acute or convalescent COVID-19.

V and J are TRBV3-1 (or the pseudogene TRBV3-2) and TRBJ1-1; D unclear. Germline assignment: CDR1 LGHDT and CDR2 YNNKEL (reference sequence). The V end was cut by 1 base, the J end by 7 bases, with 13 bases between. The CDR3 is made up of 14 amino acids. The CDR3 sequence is CASSQAGGVSEAFF. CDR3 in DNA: TGTGCCAGCAGCCAAGCGGGAGGAGTCAGTGAAGCTTTCTTT.

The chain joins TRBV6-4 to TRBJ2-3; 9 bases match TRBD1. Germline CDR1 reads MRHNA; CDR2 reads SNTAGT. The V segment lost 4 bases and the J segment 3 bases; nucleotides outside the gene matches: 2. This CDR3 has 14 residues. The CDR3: CASSVGQGTDTQYF. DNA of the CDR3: TGTGCCAGCAGTGTCGGACAGGGGACAGATACGCAGTATTTT.

CDR3 DNA: TGCGCCAGCAGCCAAGTAACTGAGAACCGGGGCTACACCTTC. As protein: CASSQVTENRGYTF. V is TRBV4-1 and J is TRBJ1-2, with D unresolved. Trimming took 1 base from V and 8 from J, leaving 14 bases between them. The germline gives CDR1 MGHRA, CDR2 YSYEKL. CDR3 length: 14 residues.

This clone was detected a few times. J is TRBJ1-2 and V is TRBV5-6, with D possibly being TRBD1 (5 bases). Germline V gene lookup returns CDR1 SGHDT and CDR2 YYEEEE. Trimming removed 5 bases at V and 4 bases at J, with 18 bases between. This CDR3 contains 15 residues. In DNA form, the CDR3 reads TGTGCCAGCAGTGCGGGGGTCTACCCCCTCTATGGCTACACCTTC. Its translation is CASSAGVYPLYGYTF.

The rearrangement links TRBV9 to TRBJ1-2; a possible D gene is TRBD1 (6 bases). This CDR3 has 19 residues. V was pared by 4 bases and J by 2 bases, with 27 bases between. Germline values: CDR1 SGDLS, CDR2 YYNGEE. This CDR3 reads CASSPPLGAGAFGNYGYTF. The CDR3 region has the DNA TGTGCCAGCAGCCCCCCCCTGGGGGCAGGGGCGTTCGGCAACTATGGCTACACCTTC.

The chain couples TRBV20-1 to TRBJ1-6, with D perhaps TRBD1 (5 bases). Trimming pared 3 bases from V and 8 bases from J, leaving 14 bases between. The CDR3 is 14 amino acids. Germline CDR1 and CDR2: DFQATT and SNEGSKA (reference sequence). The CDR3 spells CSASRGLNDSPLHF. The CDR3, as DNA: TGCAGTGCTAGTAGGGGCCTTAATGATTCACCCCTCCACTTT.

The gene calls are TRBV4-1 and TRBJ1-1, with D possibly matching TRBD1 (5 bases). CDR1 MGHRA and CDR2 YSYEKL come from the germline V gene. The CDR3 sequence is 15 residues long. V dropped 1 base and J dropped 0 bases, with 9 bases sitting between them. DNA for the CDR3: TGCGCCAGCAGCCAAGGCTCGGACATGAACACTGAAGCTTTCTTT. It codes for CASSQGSDMNTEAFF.

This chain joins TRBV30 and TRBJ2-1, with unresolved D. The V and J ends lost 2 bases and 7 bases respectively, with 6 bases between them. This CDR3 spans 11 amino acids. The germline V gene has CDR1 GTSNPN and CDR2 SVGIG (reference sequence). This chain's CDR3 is CAWSINNEQFF. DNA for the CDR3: TGTGCCTGGAGTATCAATAATGAGCAGTTCTTC. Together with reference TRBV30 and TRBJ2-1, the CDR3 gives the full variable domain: SQTIHQWPATLVQPVGSPLSLECTVEGTSNPNLYWYRQAAGRGLQLLFYSVGIGQISSEVPQNLSASRPQDRQFILSSKKLLLSDSGFYLCAWSINNEQFFGPGTRLTVL.